Below are 8 T cell receptor beta chains sequenced from a single sample in a study of blood T cells in healthy people across ages. A J-beta primer mix and a sample-barcoded 5' primer were used in a second PCR of about 6 to 12 cycles. Using its own MiXCR run on the 5' RACE reads, TCRdb lists one record per CDR3 protein. The sample shows fewer than 2,000,000 distinct CDR3 sequences, about two fifths of them seen only once. The sequencing input was blood. The receptors here all came from a human donor in good health.

This chain uses TRBV6-5 with TRBJ2-1; tentatively, D is TRBD1 (5 bases). CDR1 is MNHEY and CDR2 is SVGAGI in the germline V gene. The CDR3 consists of 14 residues. Trimming took off 6 bases at V and 5 bases at J, with 14 bases between the two ends. CDR3 DNA: TGTGCCAGCAGGTGCTCGTCAGGGAACAATGAGCAGTTCTTC. Translated: CASRCSSGNNEQFF.

This clonotype occurred a few times. The rearrangement links TRBV20-1 to TRBJ1-4, with no clear D. Trimming took 3 bases from V and 8 from J, leaving 7 bases between them. The germline gives CDR1 DFQATT, CDR2 SNEGSKA (reference sequence). This CDR3 region has 11 residues. The CDR3 region has the DNA TGCAGTGCTAGGGAGTACGAAAAACTGTTTTTT. Translating it yields CSAREYEKLFF.

The chain couples TRBV6-6 to TRBJ2-3; TRBD2 matches 12 bases. The CDR3 consists of 16 residues. Germline CDR1 MNHNY, CDR2 SVGAGI (reference sequence). J lost 5 bases, V lost 4 bases, and 7 bases had no gene match. In nucleotides, the CDR3 is TGTGCCAGCAGTTCCCGACTAGCGGGGGAAGAAGATACGCAGTATTTT. As protein: CASSSRLAGEEDTQYF.

Notes on this clonotype: The DNA is omitted, as the CDR3 cannot be located on it reliably, and the CDR3 follows TCRdb's listing. The chain combines TRBV12-3 or TRBV12-4 with TRBJ2-3; the table calls TRBD1, which could not be checked here. 15 amino acids form the CDR3, both terminal residues included. CDR3 in amino acids: CASFGSGTGTDVQYF.

This clonotype was counted only a few times. This chain connects TRBV6-2 or TRBV6-3 to TRBJ2-5, with a possible D match to TRBD2 (5 bases). V was cut by 6 bases and J by 5 bases, with 16 bases left in between. The CDR3 runs 14 residues. Germline V lookup: CDR1 MNHEY, CDR2 SVGEGT. CDR3 loop: CASRRWGTGETQYF. CDR3 coding DNA: TGTGCCAGCAGAAGGTGGGGAACGGGGGAGACCCAGTACTTC.

This sequence joins TRBV29-1 and TRBJ1-4; 10 bases are a match to TRBD1. Germline assignment: CDR1 SQVTM and CDR2 ANQGSEA. V lost 3 bases, J lost 6 bases, and 13 bases stayed unmatched. This CDR3 comprises 17 residues. CDR3 protein: CSVDWGTGDGRDEKLFF. CDR3 DNA sequence: TGCAGCGTTGATTGGGGGACAGGGGATGGGCGAGATGAAAAACTGTTTTTT.

Details on this clonotype: Compared with germline, one end of the junction differs, possibly owing to a read error. CDR3 coding DNA: TGCAGTGCCCGAACCGGGACTAGTGGTAACACAGGTACGCAGTATTTT. This gives the protein CSARTGTSGNTGTQYF. The gene calls are TRBV20-1 and TRBJ2-3; 8 bases are shared with TRBD2. Germline loops: CDR1 DFQATT, CDR2 SNEGSKA (reference sequence). The CDR3 covers 16 residues.

The table lists this clonotype with many counts. The chain combines TRBV5-1 with TRBJ1-2; TRBD1 might be the D (6 bases). The CDR3 contains 11 residues. V lost 9 bases to trimming and J lost 1 base, with 7 bases between them. Germline V CDR1 and CDR2: SGHRS, YFSETQ. The CDR3 sequence is CAIRGNYGYTF. The CDR3 nucleotides read TGCGCCATCAGGGGTAACTATGGCTACACCTTC.